Following are 28 T cell receptor beta chains from one sample sequenced in a study of CD8 T cells in Susac syndrome. After extraction with the RNeasy kit, about 0.45 to 1 ug of the RNA was reverse transcribed using random hexamers. TCRdb reprocessed the immunoSEQ multiplex PCR reads with MiXCR, giving one entry per CDR3 protein. The sample lists around 150,000 distinct CDR3 sequences, approximately 95% occurring once. Sample: CD8+ T cells from PBMCs. The receptors derive from a human donor with Susac syndrome.

This chain links TRBV9 with TRBJ1-5; D is perhaps TRBD1 (6 bases). Germline-derived CDR1 and CDR2 are SGDLS and YYNGEE. Trimming took off 4 bases at V and 9 bases at J, with 14 bases between the two ends. This CDR3 region has 13 residues. CDR3: CASSTAGVGPQHF. CDR3 DNA: TGTGCCAGCAGCACGGCAGGGGTTGGGCCCCAGCATTTT.

This clonotype occurred once. V usage is TRBV21-1 and J usage is TRBJ2-7; TRBD1 is the table's D call and was not checked against the DNA. TRBV21-1 is a documented pseudogene. CDR3 length equals 15 residues. This CDR3 reads CASSTIRDRGYEQYF. The CDR3 DNA reads as TGTGCCAGCAGCACGATCCGGGACAGGGGCTACGAGCAGTACTTC.

V usage is TRBV6-6 and J usage is TRBJ1-1; D gene ambiguous. The V gene lost 7 bases and the J gene lost 5 bases, with 8 bases spanning the gap. There are 11 residues in the CDR3. Germline-derived CDR1 and CDR2 are MNHNY and SVGAGI (reference sequence). The CDR3: CASTTVTEAFF. CDR3 DNA: TGTGCCAGCACCACGGTGACTGAAGCTTTCTTT.

The CDR3 sequence is CASSLIFPGVAGEADTQYF. CDR3 DNA: TGTGCCAGCAGTTTAATTTTTCCTGGGGTAGCGGGAGAGGCAGATACGCAGTATTTT. The chain is built from TRBV27 and TRBJ2-3; 9 bases are a match to TRBD2. The germline V gene has CDR1 MNHEY and CDR2 SMNVEV (reference sequence). V lost 2 bases and J lost 4; bases outside the gene matches: 16. The CDR3 totals 19 residues.

The chain links TRBV20-1 to TRBJ1-2, with unresolved D. Germline assignment: CDR1 DFQATT and CDR2 SNEGSKA (reference sequence). V was trimmed by 6 bases and J by 5 bases, leaving 16 bases between them. There are 13 residues in the CDR3. DNA of the CDR3: TGCAGTGCAGAACCAGAATCAGTGTATGGCTACACCTTC. Its protein is CSAEPESVYGYTF.

The chain recombines TRBV28 with TRBJ2-6; perhaps TRBD1 as D (5 bases). The germline gives CDR1 MDHEN, CDR2 SYDVKM. The CDR3 totals 16 residues. Trimming took off 5 bases at V and 0 bases at J, with 11 bases between the two ends. Here the CDR3 DNA reads TGTGCCAGCAGTGCATCACAGGTCTCTGGGGCCAACGTCCTGACTTTC. This encodes CASSASQVSGANVLTF. The full variable domain, in which reference TRBV28 and TRBJ2-6 provide the parts outside the CDR3, is DVKVTQSSRYLVKRTGEKVFLECVQDMDHENMFWYRQDPGLGLRLIYFSYDVKMKEKGDIPEGYSVSREKKERFSLILESASTNQTSMYLCASSASQVSGANVLTFGAGSRLTVL.

The chain carries TRBV27 and TRBJ1-1, with TRBD1 matching over 12 bases. Losses at the gene ends were 5 bases for V and 1 base for J; bases not matched to a gene: 5. CDR3 length equals 16 residues. Germline CDR1 reads MNHEY; CDR2 reads SMNVEV (reference sequence). The CDR3 loop is CASSRRDRGPNTEAFF. Here the CDR3 DNA reads TGTGCCAGCAGTCGGAGGGACAGGGGGCCGAACACTGAAGCTTTCTTT.

The chain has TRBV7-8 and TRBJ2-7; D unresolved. CDR3 length: 15 amino acids. Germline lookup yields CDR1 SGHVS and CDR2 FQNEAQ. With 0 bases removed from V and 1 base from J, the gap between germline ends came to 10 bases. The CDR3 nucleotides read TGTGCCAGCAGCTTAGCGCCGGGCTTATCCTACGAGCAGTACTTC. Its protein product is CASSLAPGLSYEQYF.

The CDR3 here is CASSRHRSGTPTYEQYF. Written as DNA, the CDR3 is TGTGCCAGCAGCCGACACCGATCCGGGACTCCTACCTACGAGCAGTACTTC. The rearrangement links TRBV14 to TRBJ2-7; weak D call: TRBD2 (6 bases). This CDR3 spans 17 amino acids. Per the germline V gene, CDR1 is SGHDN and CDR2 is FVKESK. V shed 4 bases and J shed 2 bases, with 21 bases lying between them.

This CDR3 reads CASSGTSGGGTYEQYF. CDR3 nucleotides: TGTGCCAGCAGTGGGACTAGCGGAGGGGGAACCTACGAGCAGTACTTC. V gene TRBV2 combines with J gene TRBJ2-7; 10 bases match TRBD2. J lost 2 bases, V lost 4 bases, and 8 bases had no gene match. Germline V gene data show CDR1 as SNHLY and CDR2 as FYNNEI. The CDR3 covers 16 residues.

The chain combines TRBV25-1 with TRBJ2-7, with TRBD1 matching over 8 bases. The ends lost 0 bases at V and 2 bases at J; junction bases unmatched: 6. The V gene's germline CDR1 is MGHDK and CDR2 SYGVNS. The CDR3 totals 16 residues. The CDR3 nucleotides read TGTGCCAGCAGTGAATATTTTGGGACAGGTACCTACGAGCAGTACTTC. Translation: CASSEYFGTGTYEQYF.

This sequence joins TRBV7-2 and TRBJ2-3, with TRBD2 as a possible D gene (6 bases). Germline values: CDR1 SGHTA, CDR2 FQGNSA. V was clipped by 8 bases and J by 3 bases, with 15 bases between them. CDR3 length: 14 residues. In DNA form, the CDR3 reads TGTGCCAGCGGTGACTGGAGGGGTACAGATACGCAGTATTTT. As protein: CASGDWRGTDTQYF.

J is TRBJ2-7 and V is TRBV12-3 or TRBV12-4; D unclear. The ends were cut back, 6 bases at V and 4 bases at J, with 19 bases in the middle. The CDR3 has 15 residues. The CDR3 sequence is CASSSAPSVGYEQYF. DNA for the CDR3: TGTGCCAGCAGCTCAGCCCCCTCCGTAGGGTACGAGCAGTACTTC.

Only one count was recorded for this clonotype. This chain links TRBV3-1 with TRBJ2-1; 7 bases agree with TRBD2. Trimming cost V 0 bases and J 8 bases; bases outside gene matches: 7. This CDR3 is 15 amino acids long. Germline CDR1 is LGHDT and CDR2 is YNNKEL (reference sequence). The CDR3 DNA reads as TGTGCCAGCAGCCAAGAAAACGGGAGGATGGATGAGCAGTTCTTC. It specifies CASSQENGRMDEQFF.

The V call is TRBV24-1, the J call TRBJ1-1; no reliable D call. The CDR3 runs 12 residues. Trimming removed 5 bases from V and 3 bases from J, with 6 bases in between. Germline V gives CDR1 KGHDR, CDR2 SFDVKD. As DNA, the CDR3 is TGTGCCACCAGTGGGAGGGACACTGAAGCTTTCTTT. Protein: CATSGRDTEAFF.

The V call is TRBV24-1, the J call TRBJ1-2; a weak D match, TRBD1 (5 bases). This CDR3 spans 14 amino acids. Germline CDR1 and CDR2: KGHDR and SFDVKD. The V end was cut by 0 bases, the J end by 6 bases, with 10 bases between. The DNA for the CDR3 is TGTGCCACCAGTGATTTGCAGGGCAGACATGGCTACACCTTC. This translates into CATSDLQGRHGYTF.

The chain links TRBV24-1 to TRBJ1-2; 9 positions agree with TRBD1. The CDR3 runs to 16 residues. Unmatched junction bases numbered 3, after V lost 0 bases and J lost 2 bases. The germline gives CDR1 KGHDR, CDR2 SFDVKD. For the CDR3, the DNA is TGTGCCACCAGTGATTTGTCCGGGACAGGGAACTATGGCTACACCTTC. Protein product: CATSDLSGTGNYGYTF.

V and J are TRBV20-1 and TRBJ2-3; no clear D. The CDR3 runs 12 residues. Trimming cost V 0 bases and J 6 bases, with 7 bases left between them. The V gene's germline CDR1 is DFQATT and CDR2 SNEGSKA (reference sequence). For the CDR3, the DNA is TGCAGTGCTAGAGATGTAGGGGATACGCAGTATTTT. This gives the protein CSARDVGDTQYF.

The chain couples TRBV2 to TRBJ2-3; D not resolved. This CDR3 is built from 17 residues. V was cut by 9 bases and J by 1 base, with 23 bases left in between. Germline V gene data show CDR1 as SNHLY and CDR2 as FYNNEI. CDR3 sequence (DNA): TGTGCCAGTACGCGGTGGTGGGCGGAACCTGGCACAGATACGCAGTATTTT. This translates into CASTRWWAEPGTDTQYF.

The rearrangement uses TRBV9 and TRBJ2-7; TRBD2 agrees at 14 bases. V trimming: 2 bases; J trimming: 2 bases; junction bases outside the gene matches: 3. Germline CDR1 reads SGDLS; CDR2 reads YYNGEE. The CDR3 loop spans 16 amino acids. The CDR3 loop reads CASSVGLAGATYEQYF. CDR3 sequence (DNA): TGTGCCAGCAGCGTGGGACTAGCGGGAGCGACCTACGAGCAGTACTTC.

The CDR3 DNA follows: TGTGCCAGCAGCATTAAGGCCGGGGAACTAACCTACAATGAGCAGTTCTTC. Its translation is CASSIKAGELTYNEQFF. V is TRBV11-2 and J is TRBJ2-1; the D gene is possibly TRBD2 (5 bases). CDR3 length equals 17 residues. Per the germline V gene, CDR1 is SGHAT and CDR2 is FQNNGV. V lost 5 bases, J lost 2 bases, and 19 bases lay in between.

This rearrangement joins TRBV2 to TRBJ1-5, with TRBD1 as a possible D gene (6 bases). V was pared by 4 bases and J by 5 bases, with 15 bases between. The CDR3 length is 15 residues. Germline CDR1 reads SNHLY; CDR2 reads FYNNEI. The CDR3 here is CASSVSGGAYQPQHF. For the CDR3, the DNA is TGTGCCAGCAGTGTATCCGGGGGCGCGTATCAGCCCCAGCATTTT.

This clonotype came up once. This chain links TRBV6-5 with TRBJ2-7; a weak D match, TRBD2 (6 bases). The CDR3 spans 16 residues. The V end lost 0 bases, the J end lost 0 bases, and 12 bases lay between the germline ends. The germline V gene has CDR1 MNHEY and CDR2 SVGAGI. The CDR3: CASSYSKLASSYEQYF. CDR3 in DNA: TGTGCCAGCAGTTACTCGAAACTAGCCAGCTCCTACGAGCAGTACTTC.

This clonotype was recorded once. This chain joins TRBV5-1 and TRBJ1-5, with unresolved D. Per the germline V gene, CDR1 is SGHRS and CDR2 is YFSETQ. V lost 5 bases to trimming and J lost 0 bases, with 9 bases between them. This CDR3 contains 14 residues. CDR3 residues: CASRPDLSNQPQHF. CDR3 nucleotides: TGCGCCAGCAGACCTGACCTTAGCAATCAGCCCCAGCATTTT.

The chain is built from TRBV5-4 and TRBJ2-7, with TRBD2 as a possible D gene (6 bases). Trimming left V 4 bases short and J 5 bases short, with 10 bases between. The CDR3 consists of 12 residues. Per the germline V gene, CDR1 is SGHNT and CDR2 is YYREEE (reference sequence). The CDR3 bases are TGTGCCAGCAGCGGGGCGGGGAACGAGCAGTACTTC. Translated: CASSGAGNEQYF.

The gene calls are TRBV12-3 or TRBV12-4 and TRBJ2-7; D tentatively reads TRBD1 or TRBD2 (5 bases each). The CDR3 runs 14 residues. Trimming cost V 6 bases and J 6 bases, with 18 bases left between them. CDR3 protein: CASSIGTLRLEQYF. The CDR3, as DNA: TGTGCCAGCAGCATCGGGACCCTTCGGCTCGAGCAGTACTTC.

The chain links TRBV25-1 to TRBJ2-1; TRBD2 matches at 8 bases. Germline V CDR1 and CDR2: MGHDK, SYGVNS. This CDR3 is 14 amino acids long. V dropped 5 bases and J dropped 9; count of bases not matched to a gene: 9. In DNA form, the CDR3 reads TGTGCCAGCAGTTTAGGGACTAGTTTTTCTGAGCAGTTCTTC. It encodes CASSLGTSFSEQFF.

This chain uses TRBV10-3 with TRBJ1-2; tentative D call: TRBD1 (6 bases). V was cut by 0 bases and J by 4 bases, with 6 bases left in between. There are 13 residues in the CDR3. Germline V gives CDR1 ENHRY, CDR2 SYGVKD. The CDR3 reads CAISESTGYGYTF. CDR3 sequence (DNA): TGTGCCATCAGTGAGTCGACAGGCTATGGCTACACCTTC.